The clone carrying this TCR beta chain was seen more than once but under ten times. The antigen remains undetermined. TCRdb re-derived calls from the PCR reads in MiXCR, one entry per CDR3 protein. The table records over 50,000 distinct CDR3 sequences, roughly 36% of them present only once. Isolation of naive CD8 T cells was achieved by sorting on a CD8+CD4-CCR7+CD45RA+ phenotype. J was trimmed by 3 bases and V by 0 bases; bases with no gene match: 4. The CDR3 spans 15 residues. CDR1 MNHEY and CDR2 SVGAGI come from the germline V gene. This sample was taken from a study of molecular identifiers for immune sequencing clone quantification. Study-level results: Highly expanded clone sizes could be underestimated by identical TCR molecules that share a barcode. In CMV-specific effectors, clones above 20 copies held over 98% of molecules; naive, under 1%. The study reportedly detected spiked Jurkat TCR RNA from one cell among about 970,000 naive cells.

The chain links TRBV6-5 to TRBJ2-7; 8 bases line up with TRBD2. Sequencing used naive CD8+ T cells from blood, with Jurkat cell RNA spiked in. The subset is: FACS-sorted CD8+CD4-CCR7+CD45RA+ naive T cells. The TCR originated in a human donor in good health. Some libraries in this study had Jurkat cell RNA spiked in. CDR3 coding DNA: TGTGCCAGCAGTTACTCCATAGCGGGATTCTACGAGCAGTACTTC. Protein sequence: CASSYSIAGFYEQYF.